This TCR beta chain was recorded in a study of blood T cell repertoires in COVID-19. Germline CDR1 reads KGHSH; CDR2 reads LQKENI. Trimming shortened V by 2 bases and J by 10 bases, and 17 bases separated the two germline ends. The CDR3 covers 14 residues. In the study's own analysis: Amplification of reference gene primers was used by the study to estimate nucleated cell counts. Assay used: immunoSEQ multiplex PCR; TCRdb lists only in-frame clones, some missing. The DNA gave D and trimming, while V, J and clone size come from that table. The data contain 250,000 to 350,000 clones, around 88% of them singletons.

This clonotype was sampled from a woman in her 70s with COVID-19, enrolled during active disease. Sequenced: peripheral blood. The chain uses TRBV18 and TRBJ1-2; maybe TRBD1 (5 bases). CDR3: CASSPYAFGGDYTF. In DNA, the CDR3 is TGTGCCAGCTCACCATATGCCTTTGGGGGGGACTACACCTTC.